Shown below are 18 T cell receptor beta chains from a single sample sequenced in a study of post-analysis software for immune sequencing data. Study results and limitations: Five TRBV segments, including TRBV5-6, TRBV5-1 and TRBV20-1, were more frequent in patients than controls.

Unique molecular identifiers were carried by the TCR beta cDNA libraries. Each CDR3 protein is one row after TCRdb ran MiXCR on the PCR reads. The sample lists approximately 360,000 distinct CDR3 sequences, approximately 38% seen once, with roughly 13% in the top ten. Antigens for these TCRs are unknown. Sequenced sample: blood. These receptors all come from a girl aged 10 to 17 with multiple sclerosis.

J is TRBJ2-2 and V is TRBV12-3 or TRBV12-4; D possibly matches TRBD1 or TRBD2 (5 bases each). This CDR3 is built from 16 residues. V was pared by 3 bases and J by 7 bases, with 18 bases between. The CDR3 DNA sequence: TGTGCCAGCAGTTTCGGGGCAGAGGGCACCGACGGGGAGCTGTTTTTT. This translates into CASSFGAEGTDGELFF.

The CDR3 spells CSVEDPRTGTSTDTQYF. CDR3 coding DNA: TGCAGCGTTGAAGATCCGAGGACAGGGACTAGCACAGATACGCAGTATTTT. The V call is TRBV29-1, the J call TRBJ2-3, with TRBD1 matching over 8 bases. This CDR3 has 17 amino acids. J was trimmed by 0 bases and V by 0 bases; bases with no gene match: 8. The germline gives CDR1 SQVTM, CDR2 ANQGSEA.

The chain uses TRBV12-3 or TRBV12-4 and TRBJ1-1, with D perhaps matching TRBD1 (6 bases). V lost 6 bases and J 1 base, leaving 12 bases between the germline ends. This CDR3 comprises 14 residues. The CDR3 loop reads CASSPPTGNTEAFF. Written as DNA, the CDR3 is TGTGCCAGCAGCCCCCCGACAGGGAACACTGAAGCTTTCTTT.

V is TRBV10-3 and J is TRBJ1-6; a weak D match, TRBD1 (6 bases). Trimming took off 2 bases at V and 0 bases at J, with 8 bases between the two ends. The CDR3 has 16 residues. Germline CDR1 ENHRY, CDR2 SYGVKD. The CDR3, as DNA: TGTGCCATCAGTGAGGGGACAAACTCCTATAATTCACCCCTCCACTTT. It codes for CAISEGTNSYNSPLHF.

Of note for this clonotype: A much more abundant neighbour one base away suggests this may be a read error. The chain has TRBV24-1 and TRBJ1-2; D is uncertain. CDR1 is KGHDR, CDR2 SFDVKD, per germline. CDR3 length equals 14 residues. V was clipped by 7 bases and J by 3 bases, with 14 bases between them. Written as DNA, the CDR3 is TGTGCCACCAGGGACCCGAAGGGATACTATGGCTACACCTTC. Residues: CATRDPKGYYGYTF.

This clonotype was found a few times. The rearrangement links TRBV11-2 to TRBJ2-1; 7 nucleotides agree with TRBD1. This CDR3 spans 16 amino acids. The V segment lost 4 bases and the J segment 7 bases; nucleotides outside the gene matches: 13. CDR1 and CDR2 (germline): SGHAT, FQNNGV. The CDR3 sequence: CASSYGPRGPGNEQFF. CDR3 nucleotides: TGTGCCAGCAGCTACGGACCGAGGGGGCCAGGTAATGAGCAGTTCTTC.

The chain employs TRBV13 and TRBJ1-1; tentative D call: TRBD1 (6 bases). Per the germline V gene, CDR1 is PRHDT and CDR2 is FYEKMQ (reference sequence). V was cut by 3 bases and J by 1 base, with 9 bases left in between. There are 14 residues in the CDR3. The CDR3 protein is CASSFGTTNTEAFF. CDR3 coding DNA: TGTGCCAGCAGCTTCGGGACAACGAACACTGAAGCTTTCTTT.

This clonotype occurred a few times. This chain connects TRBV20-1 to TRBJ2-5; D gene ambiguous. The V gene lost 1 base and the J gene lost 2 bases, with 14 bases spanning the gap. The CDR3 loop spans 15 amino acids. The germline gives CDR1 DFQATT, CDR2 SNEGSKA (reference sequence). The CDR3 loop is CSARGAALVQETQYF. CDR3 DNA: TGCAGTGCTAGAGGGGCAGCGCTCGTACAAGAGACCCAGTACTTC.

As DNA, the CDR3 is TGTGCCATTCGACAGGGCGGAGAGAGCAATCAGCCCCAGCATTTT. This gives the protein CAIRQGGESNQPQHF. The chain carries TRBV10-3 and TRBJ1-5; TRBD1 matches at 7 bases. Germline V lookup: CDR1 ENHRY, CDR2 SYGVKD. The V and J ends lost 9 bases and 1 base, in that order; junction bases with no gene match: 9. CDR3 length: 15 amino acids.

This clonotype has just a few counts. This rearrangement joins TRBV27 to TRBJ2-5; 7 nucleotides line up with TRBD1. J was trimmed by 5 bases and V by 8 bases; bases with no gene match: 11. CDR1 is MNHEY and CDR2 is SMNVEV in the germline V gene (reference sequence). The CDR3 runs to 14 residues. The CDR3 coding sequence is TGTGCCAGCGGGACGAAGGGGGCATGGGAGACCCAGTACTTC. This gives the protein CASGTKGAWETQYF.

This clonotype has just a few counts. This chain joins TRBV4-1 and TRBJ1-4, with D uncertain. The germline CDR1 and CDR2 sequences are MGHRA and YSYEKL. Trimming removed 1 base at V and 8 bases at J, with 11 bases between. This CDR3 spans 14 amino acids. The CDR3 nucleotides are TGCGCCAGCAGCCAAGGGGAGGGTGACGAAAAACTGTTTTTT. Protein product: CASSQGEGDEKLFF.

This clonotype was counted between two and nine times. This chain connects TRBV6-5 to TRBJ1-1, with TRBD1 matching 7 bases. Germline CDR1 MNHEY, CDR2 SVGAGI. The CDR3 runs to 15 residues. After removal of 0 bases from V and 8 bases from J, the junction contained 9 bases not matched to a gene. In DNA form, the CDR3 reads TGTGCCAGCAGTTACTCCGAAGAGGGGGCTGGCGAAGCTTTCTTT. Translation gives CASSYSEEGAGEAFF.

This clonotype was detected a few times. The rearrangement joins TRBV3-1 to TRBJ1-1; D is uncertain. Per germline, CDR1 LGHDT and CDR2 YNNKEL (reference sequence). The CDR3 loop spans 14 amino acids. The V gene lost 0 bases and the J gene lost 2 bases, with 7 bases spanning the gap. The CDR3 loop is CASSQEPSNTEAFF. For the CDR3, the DNA is TGTGCCAGCAGCCAAGAGCCCAGTAACACTGAAGCTTTCTTT. The whole variable domain, remainder taken from reference TRBV3-1 and TRBJ1-1, is DTAVSQTPKYLVTQMGNDKSIKCEQNLGHDTMYWYKQDSKKFLKIMFSYNNKELIINETVPNRFSPKSPDKAHLNLHINSLELGDSAVYFCASSQEPSNTEAFFGQGTRLTVV.

In this sample, this clonotype turned up a few times. The genes are TRBV10-3 and TRBJ2-3, with D perhaps matching TRBD1 (5 bases). The CDR3 is 15 amino acids. Germline CDR1 ENHRY, CDR2 SYGVKD. The V and J ends lost 2 bases and 1 base respectively, with 10 bases between them. In DNA, the CDR3 is TGTGCCATCAGTGAGGGCAGGGCGGGCACAGATACGCAGTATTTT. Translated: CAISEGRAGTDTQYF.

This clonotype turned up a few times. This chain uses TRBV5-1 with TRBJ2-1, with D hard to call. V lost 0 bases and J lost 12, with 10 bases in between. The CDR3 length is 12 residues. CDR1 is SGHRS, CDR2 YFSETQ, per germline. CDR3 residues: CASSLGGRGQFF. The DNA of the CDR3 is TGCGCCAGCAGCTTGGGTGGACGAGGGCAGTTCTTC.

J is TRBJ1-5 and V is TRBV6-2 or TRBV6-3; no reliable D call. The CDR3 length is 12 residues. The germline V gene encodes CDR1 MNHEY and CDR2 SVGEGT. With 7 bases removed from V and 7 bases from J, the gap between germline ends came to 11 bases. This CDR3 is CASTTTGQPQHF. The DNA for the CDR3 is TGTGCCAGCACCACGACGGGACAGCCCCAGCATTTT.

The chain couples TRBV7-9 to TRBJ1-2; possible D gene TRBD1, 5 bases. Germline V lookup: CDR1 SEHNR, CDR2 FQNEAQ (reference sequence). The CDR3 has 19 amino acids. Trimming took off 5 bases at V and 4 bases at J, with 29 bases between the two ends. CDR3: CASSQGASRAPNGSYGYTF. Written as DNA, the CDR3 is TGTGCCAGCAGCCAAGGGGCCTCAAGGGCACCGAATGGGAGCTATGGCTACACCTTC.

In its sample, this clonotype was seen a few times. The rearrangement links TRBV7-2 to TRBJ2-7; the D gene is possibly TRBD2 (7 bases). The CDR3 covers 14 residues. The V and J ends lost 8 bases and 0 bases respectively, with 14 bases between them. Germline lookup yields CDR1 SGHTA and CDR2 FQGNSA. The DNA of the CDR3 is TGTGCCAGCTGGGGGAGGGACAACTCCTACGAGCAGTACTTC. Encoded protein: CASWGRDNSYEQYF.